A single sample gave rise to the 11 T cell receptor beta chains below, sequenced in a study of cytomegalovirus exposure and HLA in healthy donors (dated by TCRdb to between 2016 and 2019). The protocol used for the library was the immunoSEQ multiplex PCR assay. The multiplex PCR relied on a mix of 60 forward primers for TCR Vbeta segments and 13 reverse primers for TCR Jbeta segments. What TCRdb holds here is the immuneACCESS table cut down to in-frame rearrangements. Part of the clones is not present; checked against another copy, under half of the missing clones reflect an unresolved V gene, and the others are unexplained. This sample comprises roughly 200,000 clones, 70% to 80% of them detected only once. The ten largest clonotypes hold approximately 3% of the sample. Sequenced input: PBMCs. Source of these receptors: a woman aged 30 to 39 in good health and CMV-seronegative.

The chain links TRBV25-1 to TRBJ1-4, with TRBD1 as a possible D gene (5 bases). V was pared by 3 bases and J by 7 bases, with 15 bases between. CDR1 is MGHDK, CDR2 SYGVNS, per germline. CDR3 length: 15 amino acids. CDR3 sequence: CASSDLVQGGEKLFF. The CDR3 DNA follows: TGTGCCAGCAGTGATCTAGTGCAGGGTGGTGAAAAACTGTTTTTT.

The chain couples TRBV4-1 to TRBJ1-2, with 8 nucleotides matching TRBD1. This CDR3 contains 16 residues. J gave up 3 bases and V 6 bases, and 12 bases lay outside the gene matches. Germline CDR1 reads MGHRA; CDR2 reads YSYEKL. The CDR3 DNA reads as TGCGCCAGCAGACAGCTTGGGACAGGCGTCGACTATGGCTACACCTTC. Encoded protein: CASRQLGTGVDYGYTF.

This rearrangement joins TRBV28 to TRBJ1-4; possible D gene TRBD1, 6 bases. The ends were cut back, 5 bases at V and 6 bases at J, with 10 bases in the middle. Germline V gene lookup returns CDR1 MDHEN and CDR2 SYDVKM. This CDR3 has 13 amino acids. The CDR3 protein is CASSVQGYEKLFF. Written as DNA, the CDR3 is TGTGCCAGCAGTGTACAGGGCTATGAAAAACTGTTTTTT.

The chain employs TRBV7-9 and TRBJ1-1, with D perhaps matching TRBD1 (6 bases). The CDR3 has 14 amino acids. With 1 base removed from V and 8 bases from J, the gap between germline ends came to 14 bases. The V gene's germline CDR1 is SEHNR and CDR2 FQNEAQ (reference sequence). As DNA, the CDR3 is TGTGCCAGCAGCTTAGACAGGGCCACGGTAGAAGCTTTCTTT. As protein: CASSLDRATVEAFF.

This sequence joins TRBV4-1 and TRBJ1-5; D gene ambiguous. Germline lookup yields CDR1 MGHRA and CDR2 YSYEKL. The CDR3 spans 12 residues. Between the trimmed V and J ends, which lost 2 bases and 9 bases, there was a span of 8 bases. CDR3 loop: CASSQPLGPQHF. Written as DNA, the CDR3 is TGCGCCAGCAGCCAACCCCTCGGGCCCCAGCATTTT.

The chain recombines TRBV9 with TRBJ2-5; 12 bases match TRBD2. CDR1 is SGDLS, CDR2 YYNGEE, per germline. J lost 4 bases, V lost 4 bases, and 8 bases had no gene match. The CDR3 has 16 amino acids. Written as DNA, the CDR3 is TGTGCCAGCAGCCTTGGACTAGCGGGGCTTCTAGAGACCCAGTACTTC. It is translated as CASSLGLAGLLETQYF. The whole variable domain, filled in from reference TRBV9 and TRBJ2-5, reads DSGVTQTPKHLITATGQRVTLRCSPRSGDLSVYWYQQSLDQGLQFLIQYYNGEERAKGNILERFSAQQFPDLHSELNLSSLELGDSALYFCASSLGLAGLLETQYFGPGTRLLVL.

The rearrangement joins TRBV27 to TRBJ2-5, with a weak D call TRBD1 (5 bases). The last part of the DNA fits TRBJ2-7 better; the J call may be wrong. The CDR3 runs to 16 residues. In germline, CDR1 is MNHEY, CDR2 SMNVEV (reference sequence). DNA of the CDR3: TGTGCCAGCAGTTTCAGTCAGGGAATCGTCACCTACGAGCAGTACTTC. Protein sequence: CASSFSQGIVTYEQYF.

This chain joins TRBV6-1 and TRBJ2-7, with 10 bases aligning to TRBD2. V gave up 8 bases and J gave up 2 bases; unmatched junction bases: 6. This CDR3 is built from 14 residues. Germline lookup yields CDR1 MNHNS and CDR2 SASEGT. DNA of the CDR3: TGTGCCAGCGGCCGGACTAGCGGCACCTACGAGCAGTACTTC. It specifies CASGRTSGTYEQYF.

This clone was seen a few times. This chain links TRBV11-3 with TRBJ2-1; TRBD2 matches at 11 bases. The CDR3 has 15 amino acids. The germline gives CDR1 SGHNT, CDR2 YENEEA. The ends lost 5 bases at V and 3 bases at J; junction bases unmatched: 3. The CDR3, as DNA: TGTGCCAGCAGCCTCGGGACTAGCGGCTACAATGAGCAGTTCTTC. It codes for CASSLGTSGYNEQFF.

Only a few counts were recorded for this clone. CDR3 sequence (DNA): TGTGCCAGCAGCGCTCCAGGGGCGCATGAAAAACTGTTTTTT. This translates into CASSAPGAHEKLFF. The chain uses TRBV9 and TRBJ1-4; TRBD1 is a possible D gene (6 bases). Trimming removed 3 bases at V and 6 bases at J, with 12 bases between. The CDR3 length is 14 residues. Germline loops: CDR1 SGDLS, CDR2 YYNGEE.

The chain employs TRBV5-1 and TRBJ1-1; weak D call: TRBD1 (6 bases). V was clipped by 4 bases and J by 3 bases, with 13 bases between them. Germline lookup yields CDR1 SGHRS and CDR2 YFSETQ. This CDR3 contains 14 residues. The CDR3 region has the DNA TGCGCCAGCAGCGTCCAGGGGAAAGACACTGAAGCTTTCTTT. Its protein product is CASSVQGKDTEAFF.